The 22 T cell receptor beta chains below come from one sample, sequenced in a study of lymphopenia after photon versus proton radiotherapy. The method was immunoSEQ multiplex PCR; TCRdb's version includes in-frame clones alone and lacks a portion of them. The sample lists roughly 61,000 clones, approximately 86% seen once, with more than 10% in the top ten. Source: peripheral blood, taken from a patient treated with proton-based radiotherapy. These receptors were collected from an elderly man with esophageal cancer.

J is TRBJ2-2 and V is TRBV23-1; 11 positions agree with TRBD1. TRBV23-1 is an ORF, and what it does is uncertain. This CDR3 spans 17 amino acids. V shed 3 bases and J 6 bases; nucleotides not matched to a gene: 9. CDR3 sequence reads: CASSQPDRGLMSGELFF. The DNA of the CDR3 is TGCGCCAGCAGTCAGCCGGACAGGGGGCTGATGTCCGGGGAGCTGTTTTTT.

Remarks on this clone: Just one base apart from a much larger clone, this may be a read error. The CDR3 does not close with the conserved phenylalanine or tryptophan, likely indicating a read error. The chain recombines TRBV6-1 with TRBJ1-2, with D tentatively TRBD1 (6 bases). The CDR3 consists of 15 residues. The V end lost 6 bases, the J end lost 0 bases, and 14 bases lay between the germline ends. The germline V gene has CDR1 MNHNS and CDR2 SASEGT. In nucleotides, the CDR3 is TGTGCCAGCAGAGCCACAGGGCCAGCTAACTATGGCTACACCCTC. This encodes CASRATGPANYGYTL.

J is TRBJ1-5 and V is TRBV9, with a tentative D call TRBD1 (6 bases). This CDR3 is 15 amino acids long. Trimming took off 3 bases at V and 2 bases at J, with 12 bases between the two ends. Germline loops: CDR1 SGDLS, CDR2 YYNGEE. CDR3 nucleotide sequence: TGTGCCAGCAGCGCGGACAGTGGAGGCAATCAGCCCCAGCATTTT. The encoded protein is CASSADSGGNQPQHF. The complete variable domain, with remaining parts taken from reference TRBV9 and TRBJ1-5, reads DSGVTQTPKHLITATGQRVTLRCSPRSGDLSVYWYQQSLDQGLQFLIQYYNGEERAKGNILERFSAQQFPDLHSELNLSSLELGDSALYFCASSADSGGNQPQHFGDGTRLSIL.

V usage is TRBV10-3 and J usage is TRBJ2-7; D remains ambiguous. This CDR3 contains 11 residues. Germline CDR1 ENHRY, CDR2 SYGVKD. V was cut by 0 bases and J by 6 bases, with 3 bases left in between. The DNA for the CDR3 is TGTGCCATCAGTGAGTCACGCGAGCAGTACTTC. Amino acids: CAISESREQYF.

The chain uses TRBV5-4 and TRBJ2-2; 7 bases agree with TRBD2. The CDR3 runs 12 residues. Trimming took 4 bases from V and 6 from J; bases not matched to a gene: 0. CDR1 is SGHNT, CDR2 YYREEE, per germline (reference sequence). DNA for the CDR3: TGTGCCAGCAGCCGGGGGGCCGGGGAGCTGTTTTTT. Its translation: CASSRGAGELFF.

The table lists this clone with a few counts. The gene calls are TRBV29-1 and TRBJ2-3; weak D call: TRBD1 (5 bases). Trimming removed 6 bases from V and 2 bases from J, with 12 bases in between. The CDR3 totals 13 residues. Germline V gives CDR1 SQVTM, CDR2 ANQGSEA. The CDR3 reads CSVERGNTDTQYF. The CDR3 DNA sequence: TGCAGCGTAGAAAGGGGAAACACAGATACGCAGTATTTT.

The chain recombines TRBV7-3 with TRBJ2-1, with D possibly being TRBD1 (5 bases). V was shortened by 3 bases and J by 3 bases, with 15 bases between the two germline ends. The CDR3 runs to 16 residues. From germline, CDR1 is SGHTA and CDR2 FQGTGA. The CDR3 DNA sequence: TGTGCCAGCAGCTTGGCAGGGCGAACCGGCTACAATGAGCAGTTCTTC. This encodes CASSLAGRTGYNEQFF. Full variable domain (missing parts from reference TRBV7-3 and TRBJ2-1): GAGVSQTPSNKVTEKGKYVELRCDPISGHTALYWYRQSLGQGPEFLIYFQGTGAADDSGLPNDRFFAVRPEGSVSTLKIQRTERGDSAVYLCASSLAGRTGYNEQFFGPGTRLTVL.

The gene calls are TRBV29-1 and TRBJ1-5; TRBD1 might be the D (6 bases). Germline V gene lookup returns CDR1 SQVTM and CDR2 ANQGSEA. The CDR3 length is 15 residues. V lost 4 bases and J 0 bases, leaving 13 bases between the germline ends. The CDR3 nucleotides are TGCAGCGTTGGGATGACAGGAGTTAGCAATCAGCCCCAGCATTTT. Translating it yields CSVGMTGVSNQPQHF.

This clone came up once. V and J are TRBV29-1 and TRBJ2-2; no reliable D call. CDR1 is SQVTM, CDR2 ANQGSEA, per germline. CDR3 length equals 12 residues. Trimming stripped 5 bases from V and 3 bases from J, with 7 bases between. The CDR3 coding sequence is TGCAGCGTTTTTGGCGACACCGGGGAGCTGTTTTTT. Amino acids: CSVFGDTGELFF.

The chain couples TRBV5-6 to TRBJ1-6; D is possibly TRBD1 (5 bases). Trimming took 3 bases from V and 7 from J, leaving 20 bases between them. Germline V gene lookup returns CDR1 SGHDT and CDR2 YYEEEE. The CDR3 length is 17 residues. CDR3 loop: CASSSRASGGGNSPLHF. The CDR3 DNA reads as TGTGCCAGCAGCTCGCGAGCGTCGGGGGGTGGAAATTCACCCCTCCACTTT.

This rearrangement joins TRBV20-1 to TRBJ2-3; D gene unclear. The V end lost 3 bases, the J end lost 4 bases, and 5 bases lay between the germline ends. Germline loops: CDR1 DFQATT, CDR2 SNEGSKA (reference sequence). The CDR3 totals 11 residues. For the CDR3, the DNA is TGCAGTGCTAGGGTCTCAGATACGCAGTATTTT. It encodes CSARVSDTQYF.

The rearrangement joins TRBV18 to TRBJ1-3; a weak D match, TRBD1 (6 bases). V lost 6 bases and J lost 7, with 22 bases in between. The CDR3 runs 16 residues. CDR1 is KGHSH and CDR2 is LQKENI in the germline V gene. This CDR3 reads CASSAGTHVLGNTIYF. CDR3 nucleotides: TGTGCCAGCTCCGCGGGGACACACGTCTTAGGCAACACCATATATTTT.

The V gene is TRBV27, the J gene TRBJ2-3; a weak D match, TRBD1 (5 bases). V lost 5 bases, J lost 0 bases, and 6 bases lay in between. The V gene's germline CDR1 is MNHEY and CDR2 SMNVEV (reference sequence). The CDR3 is 13 amino acids. The CDR3 DNA follows: TGTGCCAGCAGTCACAGGAGCACAGATACGCAGTATTTT. Protein sequence: CASSHRSTDTQYF.

DNA of the CDR3: TGTGCTAGTGGTTTGTCTAGCGGGAGTGACAATGAGCAGTTCTTC. Translating gives CASGLSSGSDNEQFF. V gene TRBV12-5 combines with J gene TRBJ2-1; TRBD2 matches 10 bases. The CDR3 sequence is 15 residues long. J lost 5 bases, V lost 2 bases, and 3 bases had no gene match. The germline V gene encodes CDR1 LGHNT and CDR2 FRNRAP.

This clone was found once. This chain joins TRBV27 and TRBJ2-1; TRBD2 aligns across 7 bases. The germline CDR1 and CDR2 sequences are MNHEY and SMNVEV (reference sequence). This CDR3 is built from 14 residues. Germline trimming cut 6 bases from V and 6 bases from J; bases unmatched to any gene: 8. Here the CDR3 DNA reads TGTGCCAGCAGCCCCCGGGGGGTTCTCAATGAGCAGTTCTTC. This codes for CASSPRGVLNEQFF.

This chain connects TRBV19 to TRBJ2-1, with a weak D call TRBD1 (5 bases). CDR3 length equals 15 residues. V dropped 3 bases and J dropped 6 bases, with 15 bases sitting between them. CDR1 is LNHDA, CDR2 SQIVND, per germline (reference sequence). CDR3 DNA: TGTGCCAGTAGTATGTCTACAGGCAGCCCCAATGAGCAGTTCTTC. Translation: CASSMSTGSPNEQFF. The full variable domain, its missing parts supplied by reference TRBV19 and TRBJ2-1, is DGGITQSPKYLFRKEGQNVTLSCEQNLNHDAMYWYRQDPGQGLRLIYYSQIVNDFQKGDIAEGYSVSREKKESFPLTVTSAQKNPTAFYLCASSMSTGSPNEQFFGPGTRLTVL.

The table lists this clone with a count of one. V gene TRBV5-1 combines with J gene TRBJ1-1; TRBD1 is a possible D gene (5 bases). The V gene lost 0 bases and the J gene lost 5 bases, with 17 bases spanning the gap. Germline CDR1 is SGHRS and CDR2 is YFSETQ. The CDR3 contains 16 residues. The CDR3 DNA reads TGCGCCAGCAGCTTGGATAAGATCCAGGGTGGGACTGAAGCTTTCTTT. Translating gives CASSLDKIQGGTEAFF.

V usage is TRBV7-9 and J usage is TRBJ2-2; tentatively, D is TRBD1 (5 bases). CDR1 is SEHNR and CDR2 is FQNEAQ in the germline V gene (reference sequence). This CDR3 is built from 13 residues. Trimming cost V 6 bases and J 4 bases, with 9 bases left between them. This CDR3 reads CASRSGFTGELFF. CDR3 nucleotides: TGTGCCAGCAGATCAGGGTTCACCGGGGAGCTGTTTTTT.

The V gene is TRBV12-5, the J gene TRBJ1-1; D not resolved. Germline lookup yields CDR1 LGHNT and CDR2 FRNRAP. V lost 2 bases, J lost 6 bases, and 16 bases lay in between. The CDR3 is 15 residues long. The CDR3 DNA reads as TGTGCTAGTGGTTTGACCCCTCCTCCGGGCGCTGAAGCTTTCTTT. As protein: CASGLTPPPGAEAFF.

CDR3 protein: CASSLSPGGHNSPLHF. In DNA form, the CDR3 reads TGCGCCAGCAGCTTGTCCCCAGGTGGACATAATTCACCCCTCCACTTT. This chain uses TRBV5-1 with TRBJ1-6; D remains ambiguous. There are 16 residues in the CDR3. The V and J ends lost 1 base and 5 bases respectively, with 13 bases between them. Germline loops: CDR1 SGHRS, CDR2 YFSETQ.

The V gene is TRBV19, the J gene TRBJ1-2, with TRBD1 matching over 8 bases. Germline-derived CDR1 and CDR2 are LNHDA and SQIVND (reference sequence). The junction had 6 bases not matched to a gene; V was cut back by 6 bases and J by 6 bases. The CDR3 has 13 residues. In DNA, the CDR3 is TGTGCCAGTAGCCAGGGGGCCGAGGATGGCTACACCTTC. Amino acids: CASSQGAEDGYTF.

The chain links TRBV5-6 to TRBJ2-3; D unresolved. The CDR3 has 12 residues. V was cut by 2 bases and J by 3 bases, with 4 bases left in between. Germline V gene sequence: CDR1 SGHDT, CDR2 YYEEEE. In DNA form, the CDR3 reads TGTGCCAGCAGCTTACGGACAGATACGCAGTATTTT. Translated: CASSLRTDTQYF.